Below, one TCR beta chain is given with its context. Its matching antigen is unknown. The data belong to a study of cytomegalovirus exposure and HLA in healthy donors. This CDR3 has 14 residues. The germline V gene has CDR1 SGHTA and CDR2 FQGNSA. The V gene lost 0 bases and the J gene lost 3 bases, with 7 bases spanning the gap. Study-wide results and caveats: In a later analysis, the majority of CMV-associated beta chains seemingly showed HLA restriction. Further analysis, carried out later, found HLA-associated TCR beta chains more clonally expanded than equally common other chains.

PCR primers comprised 60 Vbeta and 13 Jbeta primers. Profiled with immunoSEQ multiplex PCR; TCRdb holds only in-frame clones, not every one. This sample yields 150,000 or so clones, of which 73% are seen a single time; 1.5% to 2% belongs to the top ten. Sequencing used PBMCs. The clonotype was recovered from a woman aged 18 to 35 in good health and CMV-seronegative. The rearrangement joins TRBV7-2 to TRBJ2-3, with TRBD1 as a possible D gene (6 bases). The CDR3 DNA reads as TGTGCCAGCAGCTTAGCCGGACAGACAGATACGCAGTATTTT. It encodes CASSLAGQTDTQYF.